The rows below give T cell receptor beta chains drawn from one sample of a study of shared clonotypes between healthy human individuals. Clones were read by immunoSEQ multiplex PCR, and TCRdb kept only the in-frame ones, dropping some. The table includes some 1,900,000 clones, around 96% detected once. The sample comprised naive CD8+ T cells sorted from blood. These receptor sequences come from a man aged 18 to 29 in good health. Both conserved end residues are part of each CDR3. The D gene is left open where the match is weak. Clone size is not always given. Where it is, it says once, few, many or a class for expanded clones.

>-|TRBD1|TRBJ2-7|TRBV4-1
TGCGCCAGCAGCCGGGACCGACAGGGGTCCTACGAGCAGTACTTC
CASSRDRQGSYEQYF
>-|-|TRBJ1-5|TRBV18
TGTGCCAGCTCATCGGATAGGGAAAGCAATCAGCCCCAGCATTTT
CASSSDRESNQPQHF
>-|-|TRBJ1-6|TRBV21-1
TGTGCCAGCAGCCGCGTGGTGCGGGGTAATTCACCCCTCCACTTT
CASSRVVRGNSPLHF
>few|-|TRBJ1-2|TRBV4-3
TGCGCCAGCAGCCAAGTAACAGGAATCTATGGCTACACCTTC
CASSQVTGIYGYTF
>once|-|TRBJ2-7|TRBV7-9
TGTGCCAGCAGCTTAAACATGCCTCTCGAGCAGTACTTC
CASSLNMPLEQYF
>-|-|TRBJ1-1|TRBV27
TGTGCCAGCAGTTTTGAGAACACTAACACTGAAGCTTTCTTT
CASSFENTNTEAFF
>-|-|TRBJ2-3|TRBV18
TGTGCCAGCTCACCGAATCAGGGGCCAGATACGCAGTATTTT
CASSPNQGPDTQYF
>-|-|TRBJ2-1|TRBV7-8
TGTGCCAGCAGCTTGGAGAGGGGGGATGAGCAGTTCTTC
CASSLERGDEQFF
>once|-|TRBJ1-2|TRBV7-2
TGTGCCAGCAGAAGCCGGGACTATGGCTACACCTTC
CASRSRDYGYTF
>-|-|TRBJ1-2|TRBV4-1
TGCGCCAGCAGCCAAGTAGGAGGGGATAGGGGCTACACCTTC
CASSQVGGDRGYTF
>-|TRBD1|TRBJ2-5|TRBV11-2
TGTGCCAGCAGCTTAGAAGGGACAGGGGGCCGAGAGACCCAGTACTTC
CASSLEGTGGRETQYF
>-|TRBD2|TRBJ2-7|TRBV5-1
TGCGCCAGCAGCAAGGGACTAGCGGGACGTACCTACGAGCAGTACTTC
CASSKGLAGRTYEQYF
>-|-|TRBJ2-3|TRBV7-9
TGTGCCAGCAGCTCCGTGGGGGGCACAGATACGCAGTATTTT
CASSSVGGTDTQYF
>-|-|TRBJ2-7|TRBV21-1
TGTGCCAGCAGCAAATTGGGGACTAGAGGCAACGAGCAGTACTTC
CASSKLGTRGNEQYF
>-|-|TRBJ1-4|TRBV7-9
TGTGCCAGCAGCCCTCGGGAGGACCCTGAAAAACTGTTTTTT
CASSPREDPEKLFF
>-|TRBD2|TRBJ2-5|TRBV7-6
TGTGCCAGCAGCTCCTGGTCCGGGGGGGAGACCCAGTACTTC
CASSSWSGGETQYF
>-|-|TRBJ2-5|TRBV27
TGTGCCAGCAGTTTATCGCCCTTCGAAGGGCGGGCAGAGACCCAGTACTTC
CASSLSPFEGRAETQYF
>-|TRBD1|TRBJ2-3|TRBV5-6
TGTGCCAGCAGCTTGGTGGGACAGGGCGGCACAGATACGCAGTATTTT
CASSLVGQGGTDTQYF
>-|TRBD1|TRBJ2-7|TRBV9
TGTGCCAGCAGCTTTGGGACAGATTCCTACGAGCAGTACTTC
CASSFGTDSYEQYF
>-|-|TRBJ1-6|TRBV6-6
TGTGCCATCAGGGGCGCGGGTAATTCACCCCTCCACTTT
CAIRGAGNSPLHF
>once|TRBD2|TRBJ2-3|TRBV29-1
TGCAGCTTAGCGGGGTCTTACACAGATACGCAGTATTTT
CSLAGSYTDTQYF
>-|TRBD1|TRBJ2-7|TRBV27
TGTGCCAGCAGGATCGGGACAGGCCTGTTCGAGCAGTACTTC
CASRIGTGLFEQYF
>-|-|TRBJ2-7|TRBV13
TGTGCCAGCAGCTTAGAAGGGGGGTTCCCCTACGAGCAGTACTTC
CASSLEGGFPYEQYF
>-|-|TRBJ2-3|TRBV30
TGTGCCTGGAATCAAGGGTTGGCGGGGGCCCACACAGATACGCAGTATTTT
CAWNQGLAGAHTDTQYF
>-|-|TRBJ2-1|TRBV2
TGTGCCAGCAGTGAAGGGAGCGGTCCCGGGCTCGTATACAATGAGCAGTTCTTC
CASSEGSGPGLVYNEQFF
>-|-|TRBJ2-7|TRBV18
TGTGCCAGCTCACCTTCCGTCGATGCGCCTATCCTGTACGAGCAGTACTTC
CASSPSVDAPILYEQYF
>-|-|TRBJ2-7|TRBV4-3
TGCGCCAGCAGCCAAGAATCCTTACAGGGAGGATACTACGAGCAGTACTTC
CASSQESLQGGYYEQYF
>-|-|TRBJ2-7|TRBV4-1
TGCGTCAGCAGCCAAGGAGACAGTACCTACGAGCAGTACTTC
CVSSQGDSTYEQYF
>-|TRBD2|TRBJ2-7|TRBV5-4
TGTGCCAGCAGCTTGCGACTAGCGGGGGGCCTTGAAACCGCCTACGAGCAGTACTTC
CASSLRLAGGLETAYEQYF
>-|-|TRBJ1-2|TRBV7-9
TGTGCCAGCAGCTTAGTGTCCTCTGGCTATGGCTACACCTTC
CASSLVSSGYGYTF
>-|TRBD2|TRBJ2-3|TRBV6-5
TGTGCCAGCAGTTTTCTAGCGGGGGGGAGGGATACGCAGTATTTT
CASSFLAGGRDTQYF
>-|TRBD1|TRBJ2-7|TRBV2
TGTGCCAGCAGGGGGACAGTCCTCTACGAGCAGTACTTC
CASRGTVLYEQYF
>-|-|TRBJ1-2|TRBV5-1
TGCGCCAGCAGCTTGGGGGACTACTATGGCTACACCTTC
CASSLGDYYGYTF
>-|TRBD2|TRBJ2-7|TRBV7-9
TGTGCCAGCAGCCCGGGGGGGGCCTACGAGCAGTACTTC
CASSPGGAYEQYF
>-|-|TRBJ2-5|TRBV25-1
TGTGCCAGCAGTGAATATACCCGGGAGACCCAGTACTTC
CASSEYTRETQYF
>-|-|TRBJ2-7|TRBV6-6
TGTGCCAGCAGTTACTCCGACAGCCCCACCTACGAGCAGTACTTC
CASSYSDSPTYEQYF
>-|TRBD2|TRBJ2-7|TRBV6-5
TGTGCCAGCAGTGGGCTAGCGGGAGCTTCGTACGAGCAGTACTTC
CASSGLAGASYEQYF
>-|-|TRBJ2-1|TRBV14
TGTGCCAGCAGCCAAGAGGCATACAATGAGCAGTTCTTC
CASSQEAYNEQFF
>once|-|TRBJ1-1|TRBV19
TGTGCCAGTAGACAGGGCGCCACTGAAGCTTTCTTT
CASRQGATEAFF
>-|TRBD2|TRBJ2-1|TRBV4-1
TGCGCCAGCAGCCTTACCGGGGGGGCTTACAATGAGCAGTTCTTC
CASSLTGGAYNEQFF
>-|-|TRBJ1-5|TRBV28
TGTGCCAGCAGTCCGCCCGCGGGGGGCAATCAGCCCCAGCATTTT
CASSPPAGGNQPQHF
>-|TRBD1|TRBJ1-6|TRBV6-1
TGTGCCAGCAGACTCGACAGGGACTATAATTCACCCCTCCACTTT
CASRLDRDYNSPLHF
>-|-|TRBJ2-7|TRBV19
TGTGCCAGTAGTAGGGGGGAGACTACCTACGAGCAGTACTTC
CASSRGETTYEQYF
>-|TRBD1|TRBJ2-7|TRBV5-6
TGTGCCAGCAGCTTGGAGGGGACAGGGAGATACGAGCAGTACTTC
CASSLEGTGRYEQYF
>-|-|TRBJ1-1|TRBV30
TGTGCCTGGGGGGATCAGGGCGAGAACACTGAAGCTTTCTTT
CAWGDQGENTEAFF
>-|-|TRBJ1-1|TRBV27
TGTGCCAGCAGTTGGGCACAGAACACTGAAGCTTTCTTT
CASSWAQNTEAFF
>-|-|TRBJ2-5|TRBV7-2
TGTGCCAGCAGCTTATGGGCCCAAGAGACCCAGTACTTC
CASSLWAQETQYF
>-|-|TRBJ1-2|TRBV28
TGTGCCAGCAGTTTTTTATCCGGGACTTACTATGGCTACACCTTC
CASSFLSGTYYGYTF
>-|-|TRBJ1-1|TRBV10-2
TGCGCCAGCAGTGATATTATAGACACTGAAGCTTTCTTT
CASSDIIDTEAFF
>once|-|TRBJ1-5|TRBV19
TGTGCCAGTACTCTCGGGGGCGGTCAGCCCCAGCATTTT
CASTLGGGQPQHF
>-|-|TRBJ2-7|TRBV6-1
TGTGCCAGCAGTGACAGGGTAACCTACGAGCAGTACTTC
CASSDRVTYEQYF
>-|-|TRBJ1-1|TRBV5-6
TGTGCCAGCGGCGTGGGTTTTGGGAACACTGAAGCTTTCTTT
CASGVGFGNTEAFF
>-|-|TRBJ1-1|TRBV6-6
TGTGCCAGCACCGACTCTCGGGGGTTCACTGAAGCTTTCTTT
CASTDSRGFTEAFF
>-|-|TRBJ2-7|TRBV11-2
TGTGCCAGCAGCTTAAAGGGCAGACCCTACGAGCAGTACTTC
CASSLKGRPYEQYF